Detailed here is one TCR beta chain. The target antigen is unknown. The germline gives CDR1 SGHRS, CDR2 YFSETQ. The V and J ends lost 4 bases and 0 bases, in that order; junction bases with no gene match: 8. This CDR3 spans 17 amino acids. The study ran its PCR with 60 Vbeta and 13 Jbeta primers. The method was immunoSEQ multiplex PCR; TCRdb's version includes in-frame clones alone and lacks a portion of them. The sample contains some 180,000 clones, under 85% of which appear only once. The data belong to a study of cytomegalovirus exposure and HLA in healthy donors. Study context: A data release that came early held some 84 million unique TCRs from HLA-typed donors. Study findings and constraints: Usually a TCR sequence was rare, but some public TCRs were found in many donors. CMV serostatus was the only recorded immune exposure for donors. Sequences of the TCR beta chain were said to predict the HLA-A and HLA-B alleles of most subjects accurately.

The sequencing input was PBMCs. This rearrangement joins TRBV5-1 to TRBJ2-3; 10 bases map to TRBD2. The origin of this receptor is a male donor in good health and CMV-seronegative. The CDR3 spells CASSQGGLAESTDTQYF. In DNA form, the CDR3 reads TGCGCCAGCAGCCAGGGAGGACTAGCGGAAAGCACAGATACGCAGTATTTT.